One and the same sample provided the 30 T cell receptor beta chains below, sequenced in a study of blood T cell repertoires in COVID-19. The assay was immunoSEQ multiplex PCR, and TCRdb's table has in-frame clones only and misses some. Among hundreds of thousands of clones listed, just under 90% were seen once. Source material: PBMCs or T cells enriched from blood (not recorded which). Receptors were obtained from a woman aged 45-65 years who had recovered from COVID-19.

This rearrangement joins TRBV19 to TRBJ1-5; TRBD1 might be the D (6 bases). Trimming removed 6 bases from V and 4 bases from J, with 16 bases in between. This CDR3 spans 15 amino acids. Germline V gives CDR1 LNHDA, CDR2 SQIVND (reference sequence). CDR3 protein: CASSTSGGKNQPQHF. The CDR3 DNA follows: TGTGCCAGTAGCACCTCGGGGGGCAAAAATCAGCCCCAGCATTTT.

The V gene is TRBV19, the J gene TRBJ1-4; D is undetermined. The germline V gene encodes CDR1 LNHDA and CDR2 SQIVND (reference sequence). Trimming stripped 7 bases from V and 7 bases from J, with 16 bases between. The CDR3 is made up of 14 amino acids. The CDR3 nucleotides are TGTGCCAGTAATCCGGGAAGAATCGGTGAAAAACTGTTTTTT. This gives the protein CASNPGRIGEKLFF.

This chain links TRBV28 with TRBJ1-1; 7 bases are shared with TRBD1. The length of the CDR3 is 13 residues. In germline, CDR1 is MDHEN, CDR2 SYDVKM. V was pared by 7 bases and J by 2 bases, with 4 bases of the junction left unmatched. The CDR3: CASIRTGNTEAFF. The CDR3 bases are TGTGCCAGCATCCGGACAGGAAACACTGAAGCTTTCTTT.

The chain couples TRBV9 to TRBJ2-7; 8 bases fit TRBD1. With 3 bases clipped from V and 6 bases from J, the junction kept 2 bases outside the gene matches. Germline V gives CDR1 SGDLS, CDR2 YYNGEE. This CDR3 comprises 12 residues. CDR3 DNA sequence: TGTGCCAGCAGCGCTGACAGGGGCGAGCAGTACTTC. Its translation is CASSADRGEQYF.

Concerning this clone itself: Other DNA sequences in the same sample also yield this CDR3. The rearrangement uses TRBV29-1 and TRBJ2-3; perhaps TRBD1 as D (5 bases). Trimming pared 4 bases from V and 0 bases from J, leaving 5 bases between. CDR3 length: 12 amino acids. The germline V gene has CDR1 SQVTM and CDR2 ANQGSEA. The CDR3 DNA is TGCAGCGTTGCAGGGAGCACAGATACGCAGTATTTT. It codes for CSVAGSTDTQYF.

V and J are TRBV7-9 and TRBJ2-1; 8 bases fit TRBD1. With V trimmed by 9 bases and J by 8 bases, 15 bases remained unmatched. The CDR3 is made up of 15 amino acids. CDR1 SEHNR and CDR2 FQNEAQ come from the germline V gene (reference sequence). The CDR3: CASQTGVYAQDEQFF. The DNA for the CDR3 is TGTGCCAGTCAGACAGGGGTATATGCTCAGGATGAGCAGTTCTTC.

The gene calls are TRBV7-2 and TRBJ1-1; D perhaps matches TRBD1 (5 bases). This CDR3 comprises 14 residues. The V and J ends lost 3 bases and 5 bases respectively, with 13 bases between them. Germline CDR1 and CDR2: SGHTA and FQGNSA. The DNA for the CDR3 is TGTGCCAGCAGCTTCAGGCAGGGTAGGACTGAAGCTTTCTTT. Amino acids: CASSFRQGRTEAFF.

Details on this clone: A much larger clonotype is one base distant, so this may be a read error. The rearrangement links TRBV30 to TRBJ1-1; weak D call: TRBD1 (5 bases). CDR3 length: 13 residues. Germline V gene lookup returns CDR1 GTSNPN and CDR2 SVGIG (reference sequence). V lost 0 bases, J lost 1 base, and 6 bases lay in between. The CDR3 is CAWSVQENTEAFF. CDR3 in DNA: TGTGCCTGGAGTGTACAGGAGAACACTGAAGCTTTCTTT.

The genes are TRBV2 and TRBJ2-1; 12 positions agree with TRBD1. CDR1 and CDR2 (germline): SNHLY, FYNNEI. V was clipped by 6 bases and J by 12 bases; unmatched bases: 6. CDR3 length: 13 amino acids. The CDR3 nucleotides are TGTGCCAGCAGCCGGGACAGGGGGCGTTTGCAGTTCTTC. The encoded protein is CASSRDRGRLQFF.

The rearrangement joins TRBV6-5 to TRBJ2-7, with no clear D. V dropped 4 bases and J dropped 5 bases, with 6 bases sitting between them. The germline V gene has CDR1 MNHEY and CDR2 SVGAGI. The CDR3 extends over 11 amino acids. CDR3 residues: CASSSINEQYF. CDR3 in DNA: TGTGCCAGCAGTTCTATCAACGAGCAGTACTTC.

This chain's CDR3 is CASSLGTRNQPQHF. CDR3 nucleotide sequence: TGTGCCAGCAGCTTAGGCACACGCAATCAGCCCCAGCATTTT. The chain recombines TRBV7-9 with TRBJ1-5; D unclear. V was cut by 1 base and J by 2 bases, with 6 bases left in between. Germline values: CDR1 SEHNR, CDR2 FQNEAQ (reference sequence). The CDR3 runs 14 residues.

Points on this clone: At one end, the junction sequence differs from germline, possibly due to a read error. The chain has TRBV2 and TRBJ1-2, with 10 bases lining up with TRBD1. The CDR3 totals 14 residues. Germline-derived CDR1 and CDR2 are SNHLY and FYNNEI. The CDR3 region is CANSEDRGYYGYTF. The CDR3 DNA is TGTGCCAACAGTGAGGACAGGGGGTACTATGGCTACACCTTC.

The V and J genes are TRBV7-6 and TRBJ1-3; the D gene is possibly TRBD1 (6 bases). V shed 0 bases and J shed 0 bases, with 9 bases lying between them. Germline V gene data show CDR1 as SGHVS and CDR2 as FNYEAQ. The CDR3 length is 16 residues. In DNA form, the CDR3 reads TGTGCCAGCAGCTTAGCAACAGGGAACTCTGGAAACACCATATATTTT. The encoded protein is CASSLATGNSGNTIYF.

The chain links TRBV18 to TRBJ1-2; D perhaps matches TRBD1 (5 bases). The ends were cut back, 3 bases at V and 3 bases at J, with 11 bases in the middle. The germline CDR1 and CDR2 sequences are KGHSH and LQKENI. This CDR3 is built from 14 residues. The CDR3 is CASSPEQDYYGYTF. In DNA, the CDR3 is TGTGCCAGCTCACCCGAACAGGATTACTATGGCTACACCTTC.

The CDR3 protein is CASSLGWSASYEQYF. Written as DNA, the CDR3 is TGTGCCAGCAGCTTGGGATGGAGTGCCTCCTACGAGCAGTACTTC. V gene TRBV5-6 combines with J gene TRBJ2-7, with unresolved D. CDR3 size: 15 residues. Germline V gene sequence: CDR1 SGHDT, CDR2 YYEEEE. Deletions cut 0 bases from V and 0 bases from J, with 10 bases between.

V gene TRBV3-1 (or the pseudogene TRBV3-2) combines with J gene TRBJ1-1; 7 bases are a match to TRBD1. CDR1 is LGHDT, CDR2 YNNKEL, per germline (reference sequence). The V gene end was trimmed by 6 bases and the J gene end by 5 bases; junction bases not matched to a gene: 6. The CDR3 covers 13 residues. In DNA, the CDR3 is TGTGCCAGCAGTACCGGGACAGTAACTGAAGCTTTCTTT. It encodes CASSTGTVTEAFF.

The rearrangement links TRBV4-1 to TRBJ1-2, with 9 bases lining up with TRBD1. The V and J ends lost 3 bases and 0 bases, in that order; junction bases with no gene match: 5. CDR1 and CDR2 from the germline V gene are MGHRA and YSYEKL. CDR3 length: 16 residues. CDR3 in DNA: TGCGCCAGCAGCCACGCCGGGACAGGGACTAACTATGGCTACACCTTC. It is translated as CASSHAGTGTNYGYTF.

The V gene is TRBV28, the J gene TRBJ1-4; TRBD1 might be the D (5 bases). The CDR3 loop spans 15 amino acids. Trimming shortened V by 6 bases and J by 8 bases, and 19 bases separated the two germline ends. Germline CDR1 MDHEN, CDR2 SYDVKM. The DNA for the CDR3 is TGTGCCAGCAGCCCGAGACTGTATCAGGGAGAAAAACTGTTTTTT. Encoded protein: CASSPRLYQGEKLFF.

The sample holds many counts of this clone. The chain recombines TRBV2 with TRBJ1-5, with TRBD1 as a possible D gene (6 bases). This CDR3 comprises 14 residues. Germline-derived CDR1 and CDR2 are SNHLY and FYNNEI. The ends were cut back, 6 bases at V and 3 bases at J, with 12 bases in the middle. The CDR3 DNA follows: TGTGCCAGCAGGGACAGTCGCAACAATCAGCCCCAGCATTTT. This encodes CASRDSRNNQPQHF.

The gene calls are TRBV7-6 and TRBJ2-2, with no clear D. Germline CDR1 is SGHVS and CDR2 is FNYEAQ. The CDR3 is made up of 12 amino acids. V was cut by 5 bases and J by 7 bases, with 8 bases left in between. CDR3 DNA sequence: TGTGCCAGCAGCCCCCTCGGCGGGGAGCTGTTTTTT. Its translation: CASSPLGGELFF.

This chain connects TRBV2 to TRBJ1-2; TRBD1 agrees at 9 bases. CDR3 size: 14 residues. Trimming removed 6 bases from V and 8 bases from J; junction bases left unmatched: 10. Germline V CDR1 and CDR2: SNHLY, FYNNEI. The CDR3 sequence: CASSDPGTGIGYTF. The CDR3 region has the DNA TGTGCCAGCAGCGACCCTGGGACAGGGATCGGCTACACCTTC.

The chain links TRBV7-9 to TRBJ2-3; 8 bases fit TRBD2. CDR1 is SEHNR, CDR2 FQNEAQ, per germline (reference sequence). The CDR3 loop spans 18 amino acids. Unmatched junction bases numbered 17, after V lost 4 bases and J lost 5 bases. This CDR3 is CASSSVMWRGAQRDTQYF. The DNA for the CDR3 is TGTGCCAGCAGCTCCGTAATGTGGCGGGGGGCGCAGAGAGATACGCAGTATTTT.

A few counts support this clone. The chain links TRBV6-5 to TRBJ1-1; possibly TRBD1 for D (6 bases). Looked up from germline, CDR1 is MNHEY and CDR2 is SVGAGI. Between the trimmed V and J ends, which lost 4 bases and 4 bases, there was a span of 7 bases. This CDR3 is 12 amino acids long. The CDR3, as DNA: TGTGCCAGCAGTTCGACAGGCACTGAAGCTTTCTTT. Amino acid sequence: CASSSTGTEAFF.

The V gene is TRBV18, the J gene TRBJ2-5, with 8 bases that match TRBD2. The CDR3 spans 14 residues. The V gene's germline CDR1 is KGHSH and CDR2 LQKENI. Trimming at V came to 6 bases and at J to 3 bases, leaving 6 bases not matched to a gene. The CDR3, as DNA: TGTGCCAGCTCCCACCAAGCGGGGGAAGAGACCCAGTACTTC. It codes for CASSHQAGEETQYF.

CDR3 DNA: TGTGCCAGCCAGGTCACAGGGCCTTTCAATTCACCCCTCCACTTT. It is translated as CASQVTGPFNSPLHF. The J gene is TRBJ1-6, the V gene TRBV28, with D possibly being TRBD1 (6 bases). CDR3 length: 15 residues. V gave up 8 bases and J gave up 7 bases, with 18 bases separating them. CDR1 is MDHEN, CDR2 SYDVKM, per germline.

This clone has only a few counts. J is TRBJ1-2 and V is TRBV7-2, with D uncertain. With 2 bases removed from V and 5 bases from J, the gap between germline ends came to 6 bases. Per germline, CDR1 SGHTA and CDR2 FQGNSA. The CDR3 runs to 12 residues. In nucleotides, the CDR3 is TGTGCCAGCAGCTTACAAAAATATGGCTACACCTTC. Protein sequence: CASSLQKYGYTF. Drawing the rest from reference TRBV7-2 and TRBJ1-2, the complete variable domain is GAGVSQSPSNKVTEKGKDVELRCDPISGHTALYWYRQSLGQGLEFLIYFQGNSAPDKSGLPSDRFSAERTGGSVSTLTIQRTQQEDSAVYLCASSLQKYGYTFGSGTRLTVV.

This chain uses TRBV27 with TRBJ1-1, with D perhaps TRBD1 (5 bases). CDR1 is MNHEY, CDR2 SMNVEV, per germline (reference sequence). The CDR3 sequence is 13 residues long. Trimming left V 6 bases short and J 5 bases short, with 13 bases between. Here the CDR3 reads CASRWTTGTEAFF. CDR3 DNA: TGTGCCAGCAGATGGACAACAGGAACTGAAGCTTTCTTT.

The chain couples TRBV30 to TRBJ1-1; no definite D call. The CDR3 length is 14 residues. The germline V gene encodes CDR1 GTSNPN and CDR2 SVGIG (reference sequence). The V gene lost 1 base and the J gene lost 4 bases, with 13 bases spanning the gap. CDR3 residues: CAWSGSVGGTEAFF. The CDR3, as DNA: TGTGCCTGGAGTGGATCGGTTGGTGGCACTGAAGCTTTCTTT. Complete variable domain (other parts from reference TRBV30 and TRBJ1-1): SQTIHQWPATLVQPVGSPLSLECTVEGTSNPNLYWYRQAAGRGLQLLFYSVGIGQISSEVPQNLSASRPQDRQFILSSKKLLLSDSGFYLCAWSGSVGGTEAFFGQGTRLTVV.

This clone occurred once. This chain joins TRBV27 and TRBJ2-7, with 7 positions matching TRBD1. The trim removed 3 bases at V and 5 bases at J, leaving 16 bases unmatched. The germline V gene encodes CDR1 MNHEY and CDR2 SMNVEV (reference sequence). This CDR3 comprises 17 residues. CDR3 sequence (DNA): TGTGCCAGCAGTTTCATACCGACAGGGATGTATGTGGACGAGCAGTACTTC. Translated: CASSFIPTGMYVDEQYF.

This clone was detected only a few times. V gene TRBV6-1 combines with J gene TRBJ1-3; no reliable D call. The CDR3 extends over 16 amino acids. Trimming cost V 2 bases and J 1 base, with 12 bases left between them. The germline gives CDR1 MNHNS, CDR2 SASEGT. CDR3 residues: CASSENPRHSGNTIYF. DNA for the CDR3: TGTGCCAGCAGTGAAAACCCCAGGCATTCTGGAAACACCATATATTTT.